The 20 T cell receptor beta chains listed next were all sequenced from one sample in a study of T cell responses to AZD1222 COVID-19 vaccine. Clones were sequenced by immunoSEQ multiplex PCR, and TCRdb holds only the in-frame ones, with some missing. The sample lists over 100,000 clones; 89% were seen once. The sample in question was peripheral blood, obtained on day 0 of AZD1222 vaccination. These TCRs come from an adult in good health.

The J gene is TRBJ2-7, the V gene TRBV27; D call uncertain. Germline V gene data show CDR1 as MNHEY and CDR2 as SMNVEV (reference sequence). With 0 bases removed from V and 2 bases from J, the gap between germline ends came to 8 bases. The CDR3 is 14 residues long. CDR3 loop: CASSLSGPTYEQYF. The CDR3 DNA reads TGTGCCAGCAGTTTATCAGGACCCACCTACGAGCAGTACTTC.

The CDR3 sequence: CASSSFSGGDEQYF. For the CDR3, the DNA is TGTGCCAGCAGCTCATTTAGCGGTGGAGACGAGCAGTACTTC. V and J are TRBV7-9 and TRBJ2-7; perhaps TRBD2 as D (6 bases). The CDR3 totals 14 residues. Germline values: CDR1 SEHNR, CDR2 FQNEAQ (reference sequence). V was pared by 4 bases and J by 5 bases, with 15 bases between.

J is TRBJ2-7 and V is TRBV14; a possible D gene is TRBD1 (6 bases). V lost 4 bases to trimming and J lost 4 bases, with 11 bases between them. CDR1 and CDR2 (germline): SGHDN, FVKESK. This CDR3 comprises 13 residues. CDR3 sequence reads: CASSPNTGYEQYF. The CDR3 DNA follows: TGTGCCAGCAGCCCTAACACAGGGTACGAGCAGTACTTC.

This clone has only a few counts. The rearrangement links TRBV5-4 to TRBJ1-2; TRBD1 might be the D (5 bases). The CDR3 sequence is 14 residues long. V was clipped by 4 bases and J by 0 bases, with 10 bases between them. Germline lookup yields CDR1 SGHNT and CDR2 YYREEE (reference sequence). The CDR3 DNA follows: TGTGCCAGCAGCGGGGTGACAGCTAACTATGGCTACACCTTC. This sequence encodes CASSGVTANYGYTF.

This rearrangement joins TRBV19 to TRBJ1-1; D ambiguous. Trimming took 5 bases from V and 10 from J, leaving 11 bases between them. The CDR3 has 11 amino acids. The germline gives CDR1 LNHDA, CDR2 SQIVND (reference sequence). The CDR3 sequence: CASSSAHGAFF. The CDR3, as DNA: TGTGCCAGTAGTTCCGCCCACGGAGCTTTCTTT. The full variable domain, its missing parts supplied by reference TRBV19 and TRBJ1-1, is DGGITQSPKYLFRKEGQNVTLSCEQNLNHDAMYWYRQDPGQGLRLIYYSQIVNDFQKGDIAEGYSVSREKKESFPLTVTSAQKNPTAFYLCASSSAHGAFFGQGTRLTVV.

The chain has TRBV10-3 and TRBJ2-7; 9 bases match TRBD1. Germline V lookup: CDR1 ENHRY, CDR2 SYGVKD. The ends lost 6 bases at V and 1 base at J; junction bases unmatched: 7. The CDR3 consists of 15 residues. The CDR3 protein is CAIRRQGERSYEQYF. Written as DNA, the CDR3 is TGTGCCATCAGACGACAGGGGGAGCGGTCCTACGAGCAGTACTTC.

This chain joins TRBV27 and TRBJ1-1; 7 bases fit TRBD1. The CDR3 runs 16 residues. Germline lookup yields CDR1 MNHEY and CDR2 SMNVEV (reference sequence). J gave up 0 bases and V 5 bases, and 9 bases lay outside the gene matches. Here the CDR3 DNA reads TGTGCCAGCAGTCAACCACAGGGGAAGGTGAACACTGAAGCTTTCTTT. It is translated as CASSQPQGKVNTEAFF.

This clone was found once. CDR3 amino acids: CASSYTGGQANYGYTF. In DNA, the CDR3 is TGTGCCAGCAGTTACACGGGAGGGCAAGCTAACTATGGCTACACCTTC. This chain links TRBV6-5 with TRBJ1-2, with D unresolved. The CDR3 covers 16 residues. Trimming left V 2 bases short and J 0 bases short, with 13 bases between. CDR1 and CDR2 from the germline V gene are MNHEY and SVGAGI.

CDR3 sequence reads: CASSLDRNRNEKLFF. For the CDR3, the DNA is TGCGCCAGCAGCTTGGACCGGAACCGAAATGAAAAACTGTTTTTT. V and J are TRBV5-1 and TRBJ1-4; no clear D gene. The CDR3 has 15 amino acids. The germline V gene has CDR1 SGHRS and CDR2 YFSETQ. The V end was cut by 0 bases, the J end by 5 bases, with 11 bases between.

The chain couples TRBV27 to TRBJ1-5, with TRBD1 identical over 7 bases. This CDR3 is 17 amino acids long. Trimming took 0 bases from V and 3 from J; bases not matched to a gene: 8. Germline values: CDR1 MNHEY, CDR2 SMNVEV (reference sequence). CDR3 in amino acids: CASSLSARGQANQPQHF. The CDR3 bases are TGTGCCAGCAGTTTATCGGCTCGCGGACAGGCCAATCAGCCCCAGCATTTT.

The chain uses TRBV10-3 and TRBJ1-2; D might be TRBD1 (5 bases). CDR1 is ENHRY, CDR2 SYGVKD, per germline. CDR3 size: 14 residues. V lost 4 bases to trimming and J lost 7 bases, with 16 bases between them. The CDR3: CAISASREESGYTF. In nucleotides, the CDR3 is TGTGCCATCAGTGCCAGCAGGGAGGAATCTGGCTACACCTTC.

The chain has TRBV27 and TRBJ1-4; 9 bases line up with TRBD1. There are 17 residues in the CDR3. Losses at the gene ends were 4 bases for V and 0 bases for J; bases not matched to a gene: 6. Germline CDR1 MNHEY, CDR2 SMNVEV (reference sequence). CDR3 bases: TGTGCCAGCAGTTCGGACAGGGGCCTAGCAACTAATGAAAAACTGTTTTTT. Translating it yields CASSSDRGLATNEKLFF.

The chain has TRBV4-1 and TRBJ1-1; TRBD1 might be the D (5 bases). CDR1 and CDR2 from the germline V gene are MGHRA and YSYEKL. The V gene lost 2 bases and the J gene lost 5 bases, with 9 bases spanning the gap. The CDR3 spans 13 residues. CDR3 DNA: TGCGCCAGCAGCCAACCAGGGTTTACTGAAGCTTTCTTT. Translated: CASSQPGFTEAFF.

The CDR3 region has the DNA TGTGCCAGCAGCCCGAGGGACAGGGGAAACACCATATATTTT. It encodes CASSPRDRGNTIYF. The chain recombines TRBV3-1 (or the pseudogene TRBV3-2) with TRBJ1-3, with 8 bases aligning to TRBD1. Unmatched junction bases numbered 3, after V lost 4 bases and J lost 4 bases. CDR3 length: 14 amino acids. From germline, CDR1 is LGHDT and CDR2 YNNKEL (reference sequence).

V and J are TRBV5-5 and TRBJ1-3; D gene ambiguous. Germline V gives CDR1 SGHKS, CDR2 YYEKEE (reference sequence). There are 17 residues in the CDR3. V was clipped by 0 bases and J by 5 bases, with 18 bases between them. CDR3 sequence: CASSLAVLGIVRNTIYF. In nucleotides, the CDR3 is TGTGCCAGCAGCTTGGCGGTTCTGGGGATTGTGCGAAACACCATATATTTT.

V gene TRBV18 combines with J gene TRBJ1-3; no clear D gene. The CDR3 covers 14 residues. V lost 3 bases, J lost 3 bases, and 9 bases lay in between. Germline V gives CDR1 KGHSH, CDR2 LQKENI. This CDR3 is CASSPGNDGNTIYF. Here the CDR3 DNA reads TGTGCCAGCTCACCTGGGAACGATGGAAACACCATATATTTT.

The J gene is TRBJ1-2, the V gene TRBV14; TRBD1 matches 8 bases. V shed 4 bases and J 7 bases; nucleotides not matched to a gene: 8. CDR1 is SGHDN, CDR2 FVKESK, per germline. The CDR3 totals 14 residues. CDR3 protein: CASSLDRVLGGYTF. CDR3 sequence (DNA): TGTGCCAGCAGCCTGGACAGGGTATTGGGTGGCTACACCTTC.

This clone was detected once. This chain connects TRBV14 to TRBJ1-1, with D possibly TRBD1 on 5 matching bases. Trimming left V 1 base short and J 5 bases short, with 11 bases between. This CDR3 is built from 14 residues. CDR1 is SGHDN, CDR2 FVKESK, per germline. CDR3 sequence (DNA): TGTGCCAGCAGCCAAGTCGCGACAGTTACTGAAGCTTTCTTT. Translation: CASSQVATVTEAFF.

The rearrangement links TRBV9 to TRBJ2-1; D may correspond to TRBD1 or TRBD2 (5 bases each). V lost 0 bases and J lost 3, with 13 bases in between. The V gene's germline CDR1 is SGDLS and CDR2 YYNGEE. The CDR3 totals 16 residues. CDR3 region: CASSVVSGAVYNEQFF. CDR3 bases: TGTGCCAGCAGCGTAGTGTCCGGGGCGGTCTACAATGAGCAGTTCTTC. Looking up the rest from reference TRBV9 and TRBJ2-1 gives the full variable domain: DSGVTQTPKHLITATGQRVTLRCSPRSGDLSVYWYQQSLDQGLQFLIQYYNGEERAKGNILERFSAQQFPDLHSELNLSSLELGDSALYFCASSVVSGAVYNEQFFGPGTRLTVL.

The table lists this clone with a few counts. The J gene is TRBJ1-1, the V gene TRBV4-2; D ambiguous. This CDR3 contains 15 residues. V was clipped by 0 bases and J by 1 base, with 9 bases between them. Germline CDR1 LGHNA, CDR2 YNFKEQ. CDR3 DNA: TGTGCCAGCAGCCAAGAGTTCAGGCAGAACACTGAAGCTTTCTTT. Translated: CASSQEFRQNTEAFF.